This record concerns one TCR beta chain sequence. Its target antigen remains unknown. The record has no base qualities; no much larger clone is one base away. The data belong to a study of blood T cells in healthy people across ages (dated by TCRdb to between 2015 and 2017). Looking at the study overall: In model experiments, template switching captured about one uniquely barcoded TCR beta cDNA molecule for every two T cells. Using the same blood draw, the study looked at two additional independent replicas of 1 million unique cDNA reads for two donors, one aged 18 to 30 and the other aged 80 or older. To track age-related changes in TCR beta repertoire diversity, the study relied on deep sequencing normalized with unique cDNA molecular identifiers. To avoid experimental bias, donors of different ages were randomly spread across the sequencing lanes. The donors were divided into four age groups: young (average around 17 years), middle-aged (about 39), aged (about 61) and long-lived (around 80). What the authors observed across the whole study: Observed TCR beta diversity per million T cells fell roughly linearly with age, and a significant reduction was already apparent by age about 38. Estimates of total diversity from one million sequenced T cells were regarded as lower bounds and underestimates. Because donor CMV infection status was unknown, age-related changes in expanded clonotypes were potentially confounded. There was a strong correlation between observed TCR beta diversity and the percentage of naive T cells measured by flow cytometry. Because profiling used bulk unsorted PBMCs, naive and antigen-experienced compartments could not be compared conclusively. Compared with the aged group, more naive CD4+ T cells, fewer expanded clones and increased TCR diversity were shown by the long-lived group, suggesting age selection.

The germline ends are 14 bases apart after V is trimmed by 5 bases and J by 14 bases. Via the germline V gene (reference sequence), CDR1 is DFQATT and CDR2 SNEGSKA. The CDR3 measures 10 amino acids from cysteine to phenylalanine. Solely the CDR3 DNA is kept, with 30 bases framed from the first base. The 39 donors, aged 6 to 90 years, were systemically healthy Caucasian individuals from Russia. Each donor gave around 9.9 milliliters of peripheral blood, collected into EDTA-treated Vacutainer tubes. PBMCs were isolated by Ficoll-Paque density-gradient centrifugation, with at least 6 million obtained per sample. Trizol reagent was used to extract total RNA from the PBMCs, yielding at least 5.5 micrograms per sample. For every donor, an aliquot of PBMCs went through flow cytometry to measure the percentages of naive CD45RAhigh/CD27high T cells. The library was obtained by 5' RACE. Sequencing was performed on an Illumina HiSeq 2500. A second PCR of roughly 7 to 12 cycles was run with a J-beta primer mix and a sample-barcoded 5' primer. A template-switch 5' adaptor carrying 12 random nucleotides introduced a unique molecular identifier onto each TCR beta cDNA molecule. Each sample yielded at least 2.5 million CDR3-containing paired-end reads. The Mint cDNA synthesis kit, primed by a TRBC-specific oligonucleotide, was used to synthesize first-strand cDNA from all RNA. After uracil-DNA glycosylase treatment, a first 18-cycle PCR used universal primers M1SS and BC2_uni_R on all cDNA. In the authors' own workflow: For normalization, 1 million high-quality reads, each with a distinct molecular identifier, were randomly selected from each sample. Instead of being binned into consensus sequences, reads that shared molecular identifiers were thrown out. MiTCR, run with a Q25 quality threshold and the strictest error-elimination algorithm, handled CDR3 identification, clonotype clustering and error correction. A nonparametric unseen species model with Euler transformation was used to estimate lower-bound total TCR beta diversity. Using fastp trimming at Q25 and MiXCR clonotype assembly, TCRdb reanalyzed the public sequencing data and kept in-frame beta chains. CDR3 protein sequences are deduplicated, and each keeps its most common genes and DNA. Clone size and V and J calls follow TCRdb, not the original study. The sample records fewer than 950,000 distinct CDR3 sequences, less than 70% of which are singletons. The ten largest clones capture roughly two fifths of the sample.

This receptor chain uses TRBV20-1 and TRBJ2-3, with TRBD1 tentatively as D gene (5 bases match). Sequencing was done on a sample of blood. The sequence was collected from a man older than 75 in good health. The base sequence is TGCAGTGCTTCAGGGCGGTACGCGTATTTT. Translated, this gives CSASGRYAYF.